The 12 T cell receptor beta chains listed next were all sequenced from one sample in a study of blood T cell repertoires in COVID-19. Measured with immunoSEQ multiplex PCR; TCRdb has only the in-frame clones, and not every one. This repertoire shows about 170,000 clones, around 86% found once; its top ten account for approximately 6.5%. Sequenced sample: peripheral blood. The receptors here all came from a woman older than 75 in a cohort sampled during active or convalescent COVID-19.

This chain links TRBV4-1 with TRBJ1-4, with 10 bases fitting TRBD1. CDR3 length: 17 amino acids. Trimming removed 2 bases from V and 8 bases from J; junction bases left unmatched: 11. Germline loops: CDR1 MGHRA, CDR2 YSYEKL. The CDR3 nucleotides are TGCGCCAGCAGCCAACTGGACAGGGGGGGTCTAAGAGAAAAACTGTTTTTT. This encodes CASSQLDRGGLREKLFF.

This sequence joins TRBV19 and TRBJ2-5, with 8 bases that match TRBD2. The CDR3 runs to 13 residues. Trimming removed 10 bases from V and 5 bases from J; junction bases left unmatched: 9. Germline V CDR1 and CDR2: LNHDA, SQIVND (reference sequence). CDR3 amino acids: CATRRSGGETQYF. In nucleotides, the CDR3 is TGTGCCACTAGACGGTCGGGAGGGGAGACCCAGTACTTC.

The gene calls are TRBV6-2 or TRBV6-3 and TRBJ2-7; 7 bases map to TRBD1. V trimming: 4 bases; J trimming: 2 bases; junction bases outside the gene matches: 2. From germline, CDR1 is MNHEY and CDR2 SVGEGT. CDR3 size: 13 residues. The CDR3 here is CASSFTGAYEQYV. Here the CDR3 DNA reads TGTGCCAGCAGTTTCACAGGGGCCTACGAGCAGTACGTC.

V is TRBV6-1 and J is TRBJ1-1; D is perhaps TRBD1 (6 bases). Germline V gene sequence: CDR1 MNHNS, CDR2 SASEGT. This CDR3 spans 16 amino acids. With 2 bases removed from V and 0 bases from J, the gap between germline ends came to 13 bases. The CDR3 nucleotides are TGTGCCAGCAGTGAACTTAGGGGGACCATGAACACTGAAGCTTTCTTT. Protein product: CASSELRGTMNTEAFF.

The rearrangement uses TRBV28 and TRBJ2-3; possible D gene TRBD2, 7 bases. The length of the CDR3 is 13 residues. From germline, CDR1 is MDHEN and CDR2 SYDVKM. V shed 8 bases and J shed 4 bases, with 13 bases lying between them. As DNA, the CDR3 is TGTGCCAGCGATGGGGGGGGGCCAGATACGCAGTATTTT. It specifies CASDGGGPDTQYF.

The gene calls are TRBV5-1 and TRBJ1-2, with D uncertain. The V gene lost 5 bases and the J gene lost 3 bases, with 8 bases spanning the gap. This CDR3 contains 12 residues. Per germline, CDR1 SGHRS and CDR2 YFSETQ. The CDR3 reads CASSSVDYGYTF. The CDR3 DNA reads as TGCGCCAGCAGTTCCGTAGACTATGGCTACACCTTC. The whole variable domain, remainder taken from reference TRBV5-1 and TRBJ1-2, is KAGVTQTPRYLIKTRGQQVTLSCSPISGHRSVSWYQQTPGQGLQFLFEYFSETQRNKGNFPGRFSGRQFSNSRSEMNVSTLELGDSALYLCASSSVDYGYTFGSGTRLTVV.

The CDR3 nucleotides are TGTGCCACCAGCGAGGGAGGGGTTTCTAGCAATCAGCCCCAGCATTTT. This sequence encodes CATSEGGVSSNQPQHF. This chain joins TRBV24-1 and TRBJ1-5, with a tentative D call TRBD1 (5 bases). Germline assignment: CDR1 KGHDR and CDR2 SFDVKD. The CDR3 extends over 16 amino acids. The germline V and J ends were trimmed by 7 bases and 0 bases, with 15 bases remaining between them.

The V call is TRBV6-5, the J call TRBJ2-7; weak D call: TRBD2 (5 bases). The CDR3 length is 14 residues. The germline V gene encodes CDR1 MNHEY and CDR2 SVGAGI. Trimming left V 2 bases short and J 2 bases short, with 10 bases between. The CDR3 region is CASSYGRRTYEQYF. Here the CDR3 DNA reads TGTGCCAGCAGTTACGGGAGAAGGACCTACGAGCAGTACTTC.

This chain's CDR3 is CSVRGTSGKDNEQFF. The CDR3 DNA is TGCAGCGTGCGCGGGACTAGCGGGAAAGACAATGAGCAGTTCTTC. The chain combines TRBV29-1 with TRBJ2-1; 13 nucleotides match TRBD2. V lost 6 bases to trimming and J lost 5 bases; unmatched junction nucleotides: 7. The CDR3 is made up of 15 amino acids. The V gene's germline CDR1 is SQVTM and CDR2 ANQGSEA.

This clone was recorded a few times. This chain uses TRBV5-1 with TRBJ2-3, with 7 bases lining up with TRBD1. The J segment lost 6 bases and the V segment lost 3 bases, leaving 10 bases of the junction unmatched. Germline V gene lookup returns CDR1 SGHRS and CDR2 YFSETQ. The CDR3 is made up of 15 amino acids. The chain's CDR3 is CASSSGTVDRDTQYF. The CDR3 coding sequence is TGCGCCAGCAGCTCCGGGACAGTCGACCGGGATACGCAGTATTTT.

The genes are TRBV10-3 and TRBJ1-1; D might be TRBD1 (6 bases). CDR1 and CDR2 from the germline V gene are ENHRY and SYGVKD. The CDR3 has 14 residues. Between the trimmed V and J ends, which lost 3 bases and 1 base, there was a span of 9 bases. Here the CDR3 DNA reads TGTGCCATCAGTGATAGGACAGAGAACACTGAAGCTTTCTTT. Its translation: CAISDRTENTEAFF.

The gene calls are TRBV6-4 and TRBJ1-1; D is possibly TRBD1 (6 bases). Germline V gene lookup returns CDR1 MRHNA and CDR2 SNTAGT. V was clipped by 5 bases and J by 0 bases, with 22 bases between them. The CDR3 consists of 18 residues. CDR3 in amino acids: CASSPHTTGLGMNTEAFF. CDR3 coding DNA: TGTGCCAGCAGTCCTCATACGACAGGCCTGGGCATGAACACTGAAGCTTTCTTT.